Following are 10 T cell receptor beta chains from one sample sequenced in a study of cytomegalovirus exposure and HLA in healthy donors. Researchers ran the PCR with 60 Vbeta and 13 Jbeta primers. Generated by immunoSEQ multiplex PCR, the TCRdb table keeps only in-frame clones and is missing some. The data show some 160,000 clones, around 83% seen once. Sequenced input: PBMCs. Receptor source: a male donor in good health and CMV-seropositive.

The chain recombines TRBV20-1 with TRBJ1-2; D unclear. CDR3 length: 10 residues. The V gene lost 1 base and the J gene lost 8 bases, with 5 bases spanning the gap. CDR1 and CDR2 from the germline V gene are DFQATT and SNEGSKA (reference sequence). The CDR3 sequence is CSARVRGYTF. CDR3 DNA: TGCAGTGCTAGAGTCAGGGGCTACACCTTC.

This chain connects TRBV7-2 to TRBJ1-1, with a possible D match to TRBD1 (6 bases). This CDR3 has 16 residues. CDR1 and CDR2 (germline): SGHTA, FQGNSA. Trimming removed 2 bases from V and 3 bases from J, with 16 bases in between. The CDR3 bases are TGTGCCAGCAGCTTATACCGGACAGCTATGTACACTGAAGCTTTCTTT. This sequence encodes CASSLYRTAMYTEAFF.

V usage is TRBV2 and J usage is TRBJ2-2, with D possibly matching TRBD1 (6 bases). From germline, CDR1 is SNHLY and CDR2 FYNNEI. There are 16 residues in the CDR3. Deletions cut 5 bases from V and 2 bases from J, with 15 bases between. CDR3 sequence (DNA): TGTGCCAGCAGTTCCTCGATCGGGACAAACACCGGGGAGCTGTTTTTT. As protein: CASSSSIGTNTGELFF.

The chain combines TRBV2 with TRBJ1-5; 7 nucleotides line up with TRBD1. V was clipped by 2 bases and J by 6 bases; unmatched bases: 13. There are 17 residues in the CDR3. Germline values: CDR1 SNHLY, CDR2 FYNNEI. The CDR3 loop reads CASSEYGDRDLGQPQHF. CDR3 DNA: TGTGCCAGCAGTGAATATGGAGACAGGGACCTTGGTCAGCCCCAGCATTTT.

This clone was picked up one time. The chain employs TRBV6-5 and TRBJ1-1; D uncertain. The CDR3 runs to 14 residues. Germline-derived CDR1 and CDR2 are MNHEY and SVGAGI. The germline V and J ends were trimmed by 2 bases and 4 bases, with 11 bases remaining between them. The CDR3 region is CASSYSRWSTEAFF. The CDR3 DNA sequence: TGTGCCAGCAGTTACAGTAGGTGGAGCACTGAAGCTTTCTTT.

This clone has only one observation. V usage is TRBV19 and J usage is TRBJ1-5; TRBD1 agrees at 7 bases. The J segment lost 3 bases and the V segment lost 5 bases, leaving 7 bases of the junction unmatched. The germline CDR1 and CDR2 sequences are LNHDA and SQIVND (reference sequence). This CDR3 is built from 15 residues. CDR3 sequence: CASSLLGQVNQPQHF. The CDR3 DNA reads as TGTGCCAGTAGTCTCCTCGGACAGGTCAATCAGCCCCAGCATTTT.

This clone is a singleton in its sample. The J gene is TRBJ2-5, the V gene TRBV29-1, with D possibly matching TRBD1 (6 bases). The DNA end is a closer match to TRBJ2-7, so the J assignment may be wrong. The CDR3 has 14 residues. Germline values: CDR1 SQVTM, CDR2 ANQGSEA. Written as DNA, the CDR3 is TGCAGCGGCCTGGCAGGGGCCTCATCCTACGAGCAGTACTTC. Translating it yields CSGLAGASSYEQYF.

This chain links TRBV5-4 with TRBJ1-1, with D perhaps TRBD1 (5 bases). In germline, CDR1 is SGHNT, CDR2 YYREEE (reference sequence). The V gene lost 0 bases and the J gene lost 3 bases, with 9 bases spanning the gap. There are 14 residues in the CDR3. CDR3 sequence reads: CASSLGQGHTEAFF. CDR3 bases: TGTGCCAGCAGCTTGGGGCAGGGTCACACTGAAGCTTTCTTT.

The chain carries TRBV10-2 and TRBJ1-2; a possible D gene is TRBD1 (5 bases). V lost 10 bases, J lost 4 bases, and 10 bases lay in between. Germline values: CDR1 WSHSY, CDR2 SAAADI. CDR3 length equals 11 residues. The CDR3 protein is CAIQGPYGYTF. DNA of the CDR3: TGCGCCATCCAGGGTCCCTATGGCTACACCTTC.

The V and J genes are TRBV30 and TRBJ1-1; TRBD1 might be the D (6 bases). V was shortened by 4 bases and J by 4 bases, with 13 bases between the two germline ends. Germline loops: CDR1 GTSNPN, CDR2 SVGIG (reference sequence). The CDR3 has 13 residues. CDR3 nucleotides: TGTGCCTGGAAAACAGGGAGAGGCACTGAAGCTTTCTTT. Amino acids: CAWKTGRGTEAFF.